The next 8 T cell receptor beta chains were all read from a single sample in a study of response to subunit inactivated influenza vaccine. TCRdb used MiXCR to reprocess the RT-PCR reads, holding one entry per CDR3 protein. Of 800,000 to 1,000,000 distinct CDR3 sequences listed, approximately 21% are singletons. Sequenced material: PBMCs from blood, taken approximately 5 days after vaccination. Receptors originate from a man between 45 and 60 years old who received an inactivated influenza vaccine.

V gene TRBV7-2 combines with J gene TRBJ2-7; D is undetermined. The length of the CDR3 is 13 residues. CDR1 SGHTA and CDR2 FQGNSA come from the germline V gene. V was shortened by 3 bases and J by 4 bases, with 10 bases between the two germline ends. The CDR3 bases are TGTGCCAGCAGCTTCGTGGGCAGTTACGAGCAGTACTTC. It yields the protein CASSFVGSYEQYF.

This clonotype came up a few times. In nucleotides, the CDR3 is TGCAGTGCCCCCCGACAGGGTCGCAATCAGCCCCAGCATTTT. It is translated as CSAPRQGRNQPQHF. This chain connects TRBV20-1 to TRBJ1-5, with TRBD1 matching over 7 bases. The CDR3 is made up of 14 amino acids. The germline V gene encodes CDR1 DFQATT and CDR2 SNEGSKA (reference sequence). J gave up 2 bases and V 6 bases, and 7 bases lay outside the gene matches.

This clonotype was picked up a small number of times. The V and J genes are TRBV5-6 and TRBJ2-3, with 8 bases identical to TRBD1. After removal of 4 bases from V and 14 bases from J, the junction contained 9 bases not matched to a gene. This CDR3 is built from 12 residues. Germline V gene data show CDR1 as SGHDT and CDR2 as YYEEEE. The DNA for the CDR3 is TGTGCCAGCAGCACCGGACAGGGCCGCGGGTATTTT. It is translated as CASSTGQGRGYF.

This clonotype has only a few counts. The chain uses TRBV6-1 and TRBJ2-3; the match to TRBD1 covers 8 bases. The CDR3 is made up of 13 amino acids. Germline V gene data show CDR1 as MNHNS and CDR2 as SASEGT. Trimming cost V 6 bases and J 4 bases; bases outside gene matches: 3. For the CDR3, the DNA is TGTGCCAGCAGCGGACAGGGTTCAGATACGCAGTATTTT. It codes for CASSGQGSDTQYF.

CDR3 sequence: CAIRYRVVGELFF. CDR3 DNA: TGTGCCATCAGGTACAGGGTTGTCGGGGAGCTGTTTTTT. This chain links TRBV6-2 or TRBV6-3 with TRBJ2-2; TRBD1 is a possible D gene (6 bases). Germline assignment: CDR1 MNHEY and CDR2 SVGEGT. V gave up 10 bases and J gave up 7 bases, with 16 bases separating them. The CDR3 covers 13 residues.

The V gene is TRBV27, the J gene TRBJ2-1; 12 nucleotides match TRBD2. V shed 2 bases, J shed 4 bases, and the junction held 6 bases outside the gene matches. This CDR3 has 17 amino acids. In germline, CDR1 is MNHEY, CDR2 SMNVEV (reference sequence). CDR3: CASSLRLAGVKYNEQFF. The CDR3 region has the DNA TGTGCCAGCAGTTTAAGACTAGCGGGGGTTAAATACAATGAGCAGTTCTTC.

The rearrangement joins TRBV6-1 to TRBJ1-4; D is ambiguous. Germline V lookup: CDR1 MNHNS, CDR2 SASEGT. V was shortened by 6 bases and J by 4 bases, with 12 bases between the two germline ends. The CDR3 is 14 residues long. CDR3 protein: CASRPNGGNEKLFF. CDR3 DNA sequence: TGTGCCAGCAGACCGAACGGCGGTAATGAAAAACTGTTTTTT.

This clonotype occurred a few times. The chain couples TRBV6-5 to TRBJ2-3; 14 bases are a match to TRBD2. The length of the CDR3 is 18 residues. Unmatched junction bases numbered 4, after V lost 0 bases and J lost 2 bases. From germline, CDR1 is MNHEY and CDR2 SVGAGI. The chain's CDR3 is CASSYSTSGRADTDTQYF. As DNA, the CDR3 is TGTGCCAGCAGTTACTCGACTAGCGGGAGGGCGGACACAGATACGCAGTATTTT.